This T cell receptor beta chain was sequenced in a study of T cell repertoires in cytomegalovirus infection. As for the study in general: Indications came from public TCR beta signatures; they pointed to CMV infection and to a matching HLA type.

General study points: Clonotypes of TCR beta that were HLA-C-restricted and CMV-specific dominated the ex vivo response. Identification of carriers of CMV plus the relevant HLA was achieved through cumulative public TCR beta family frequency.

As concerns this clonotype: Antigen specificity is unknown.

This CDR3 region has 12 residues. Trimming shortened V by 10 bases and J by 7 bases, and 17 bases separated the two germline ends. Germline V gene sequence: CDR1 MNHNS, CDR2 SASEGT. TCRdb processed the reads anew with MiXCR; each CDR3 protein has one entry. Of 250,000 to 300,000 distinct CDR3 sequences in the sample, about 17% are singletons; the top ten hold about half. The sample taken for sequencing was CD8+ T cells from PBMCs. This TCR came from a human donor in good health (CMV status not recorded). Some clones in this sample may be carry-over from other donors' samples. The chain links TRBV6-1 to TRBJ2-7, with D perhaps matching TRBD1 (5 bases). Here the CDR3 DNA reads TGTGCCACCGAAAGCAGGGATGGTGAGCAGTACTTC. Translation: CATESRDGEQYF.